These 14 T cell receptor beta chains were all obtained from the same sample, sequenced in a study of response to subunit inactivated influenza vaccine. Each CDR3 protein gets one entry after TCRdb re-called the RT-PCR reads with MiXCR. The sample lists 650,000 to 800,000 distinct CDR3 sequences; approximately 15% were seen once. Sequenced material: PBMCs from blood, taken about 14 days before vaccination. The receptors here all came from a man aged 50-59 years who received an inactivated influenza vaccine.

This chain links TRBV7-9 with TRBJ2-7; no firm D call. This CDR3 is 16 amino acids long. The germline V and J ends were trimmed by 5 bases and 0 bases, with 17 bases remaining between them. Germline lookup yields CDR1 SEHNR and CDR2 FQNEAQ (reference sequence). The CDR3 DNA follows: TGTGCCAGCAGCCCGGACCTTCTTTTTGCCTCCTACGAGCAGTACTTC. Translation gives CASSPDLLFASYEQYF.

CDR3 DNA: TGTGCCTGGCGTCCCCCGGACAGGCAACAAGAGACCCAGTACTTC. This encodes CAWRPPDRQQETQYF. The chain uses TRBV30 and TRBJ2-5, with 7 positions matching TRBD1. The CDR3 has 15 residues. The germline CDR1 and CDR2 sequences are GTSNPN and SVGIG (reference sequence). The J segment lost 2 bases and the V segment lost 5 bases, leaving 11 bases of the junction unmatched.

This clonotype has a handful of counts. The CDR3: CASSLGLEGDTQYF. The CDR3 DNA is TGCGCCAGCAGCTTGGGTCTCGAAGGAGATACGCAGTATTTT. The gene calls are TRBV5-1 and TRBJ2-3; D uncertain. The CDR3 has 14 residues. Per the germline V gene, CDR1 is SGHRS and CDR2 is YFSETQ. V lost 0 bases and J lost 5, with 10 bases in between.

Points on this clonotype: At one of its ends the junction is not consistent with the germline gene, which may arise from a read error. The chain links TRBV18 to TRBJ2-6; D is undetermined. This CDR3 comprises 17 residues. Germline values: CDR1 KGHSH, CDR2 LQKENI. This CDR3 is CVSSPPTAYSGANVLTF. CDR3 nucleotides: TGTGTCAGCTCACCACCGACGGCCTACTCTGGGGCCAACGTCCTGACTTTC.

V gene TRBV6-6 combines with J gene TRBJ1-2; perhaps TRBD1 as D (5 bases). The CDR3 runs to 13 residues. The V gene's germline CDR1 is MNHNY and CDR2 SVGAGI (reference sequence). The ends were cut back, 5 bases at V and 4 bases at J, with 11 bases in the middle. CDR3 loop: CASSTQGAYGYTF. In DNA, the CDR3 is TGTGCCAGCAGTACCCAGGGAGCCTATGGCTACACCTTC.

This clonotype was counted only a few times. The genes are TRBV11-2 and TRBJ2-2; no reliable D call. Germline CDR1 and CDR2: SGHAT and FQNNGV. Trimming cost V 5 bases and J 5 bases, with 6 bases left between them. The CDR3 covers 12 residues. Written as DNA, the CDR3 is TGTGCCAGCAGCATATCTACCGGGGAGCTGTTTTTT. Its protein product is CASSISTGELFF.

This clonotype was seen a handful of times. The V gene is TRBV12-3 or TRBV12-4, the J gene TRBJ1-1; the D is unclear. CDR3 size: 13 residues. V lost 5 bases to trimming and J lost 1 base, with 8 bases between them. CDR3 amino acids: CASSRDENTEAFF. The CDR3 nucleotides read TGTGCCAGCAGTCGCGACGAGAACACTGAAGCTTTCTTT.

The rearrangement links TRBV11-2 to TRBJ2-7; 7 positions match TRBD2. Germline V gene sequence: CDR1 SGHAT, CDR2 FQNNGV. CDR3 size: 15 residues. V trimming: 0 bases; J trimming: 4 bases; junction bases outside the gene matches: 6. The DNA of the CDR3 is TGTGCCAGCAGCTTAGATCCTTGGGGGGGTTACGAGCAGTACTTC. Amino acid sequence: CASSLDPWGGYEQYF.

This clonotype was counted ten times or more. The chain is built from TRBV28 and TRBJ1-2; a weak D match, TRBD1 (6 bases). The CDR3 is made up of 14 amino acids. Germline CDR1 reads MDHEN; CDR2 reads SYDVKM. V was pared by 2 bases and J by 5 bases, with 12 bases between. CDR3: CASSLPRTVYGYTF. CDR3 DNA: TGTGCCAGCAGTTTACCTCGGACAGTTTATGGCTACACCTTC.

This clonotype was counted between two and nine times. The genes are TRBV7-6 and TRBJ1-2; 7 bases align to TRBD1. The CDR3 has 13 residues. The J segment lost 5 bases and the V segment lost 3 bases, leaving 3 bases of the junction unmatched. Germline V gives CDR1 SGHVS, CDR2 FNYEAQ. As DNA, the CDR3 is TGTGCCAGCAGCTTCGCACAGGGGTATGGCTACACCTTC. This codes for CASSFAQGYGYTF.

This clonotype was seen a handful of times. The V gene is TRBV7-9, the J gene TRBJ2-2, with 12 bases that match TRBD2. The CDR3 totals 15 residues. Trimming cost V 4 bases and J 4 bases; bases outside gene matches: 1. CDR1 is SEHNR, CDR2 FQNEAQ, per germline (reference sequence). The CDR3 region is CASSWTSGITGELFF. The CDR3 DNA follows: TGTGCCAGCAGCTGGACTAGCGGGATCACCGGGGAGCTGTTTTTT.

The chain is built from TRBV27 and TRBJ1-5; the D is unclear. CDR3 length equals 14 residues. Trimming shortened V by 8 bases and J by 2 bases, and 13 bases separated the two germline ends. In germline, CDR1 is MNHEY, CDR2 SMNVEV (reference sequence). The CDR3 is CASRKGWGNQPQHF. In DNA form, the CDR3 reads TGTGCCAGCCGAAAGGGCTGGGGCAATCAGCCCCAGCATTTT.

This rearrangement joins TRBV20-1 to TRBJ2-5, with a tentative D call TRBD1 (5 bases). Germline V gene data show CDR1 as DFQATT and CDR2 as SNEGSKA (reference sequence). The V end was cut by 0 bases, the J end by 5 bases, with 13 bases between. CDR3 size: 14 residues. The CDR3 loop reads CSARESAGRETQYF. In nucleotides, the CDR3 is TGCAGTGCTAGAGAATCGGCAGGGCGGGAGACCCAGTACTTC.

This clonotype was observed many times. The J gene is TRBJ1-1, the V gene TRBV12-3 or TRBV12-4; D call uncertain. The CDR3 consists of 11 residues. The V gene lost 1 base and the J gene lost 11 bases, with 8 bases spanning the gap. The CDR3 here is CASSLGPAAFF. DNA for the CDR3: TGTGCCAGCAGTTTAGGACCTGCGGCTTTCTTT.